These 19 T cell receptor beta chains share one sample of origin, sequenced in a study of blood T cell repertoires in COVID-19. TCRdb keeps only in-frame clones here, not all; method: immunoSEQ multiplex PCR. The sample has fewer than 80,000 clones; about 80% are singletons. Input material: peripheral blood. These receptors were obtained from a man in his 60s with COVID-19, enrolled during active disease.

The V call is TRBV11-2, the J call TRBJ1-6; 9 nucleotides line up with TRBD1. This CDR3 contains 18 residues. Unmatched junction bases numbered 7, after V lost 4 bases and J lost 0 bases. Germline V gives CDR1 SGHAT, CDR2 FQNNGV. The CDR3 DNA sequence: TGTGCCAGCAGCTCCCCTGACAGGGGGGGCTCCTATAATTCACCCCTCCACTTT. The encoded protein is CASSSPDRGGSYNSPLHF.

The chain links TRBV27 to TRBJ2-7; 8 positions match TRBD2. Germline V lookup: CDR1 MNHEY, CDR2 SMNVEV (reference sequence). The CDR3 extends over 15 amino acids. J lost 4 bases, V lost 3 bases, and 8 bases had no gene match. In nucleotides, the CDR3 is TGTGCCAGCAGTTTCTCGGGACTAGTCGATTACGAGCAGTACTTC. Residues: CASSFSGLVDYEQYF.

This chain links TRBV11-3 with TRBJ2-2, with a weak D call TRBD1 (5 bases). CDR1 is SGHNT, CDR2 YENEEA, per germline. The length of the CDR3 is 13 residues. The V and J ends lost 3 bases and 8 bases respectively, with 10 bases between them. The CDR3 DNA is TGTGCCAGCAGCTTTTCAGGGAAGGGGGAGCTGTTTTTT. The encoded protein is CASSFSGKGELFF.

This rearrangement joins TRBV5-1 to TRBJ1-4; perhaps TRBD1 as D (5 bases). The CDR3 is 14 residues long. V lost 4 bases, J lost 5 bases, and 12 bases lay in between. Germline loops: CDR1 SGHRS, CDR2 YFSETQ. Written as DNA, the CDR3 is TGCGCCAGCAGCCTGCGGGGCTTAAATGAAAAACTGTTTTTT. Translated: CASSLRGLNEKLFF.

This chain links TRBV29-1 with TRBJ2-7; TRBD1 matches 7 bases. This CDR3 is 13 amino acids long. Unmatched junction bases numbered 6, after V lost 3 bases and J lost 4 bases. CDR1 is SQVTM, CDR2 ANQGSEA, per germline. This CDR3 reads CSVEGQNFYEQYF. In DNA, the CDR3 is TGCAGCGTTGAGGGACAGAATTTTTACGAGCAGTACTTC.

The chain carries TRBV7-9 and TRBJ1-2; TRBD1 matches at 10 bases. The CDR3 has 16 residues. V was clipped by 0 bases and J by 0 bases; unmatched bases: 1. Germline CDR1 is SEHNR and CDR2 is FQNEAQ (reference sequence). This chain's CDR3 is CASSLATGGPNYGYTF. CDR3 DNA: TGTGCCAGCAGCTTAGCGACAGGGGGCCCTAACTATGGCTACACCTTC.

This clone came up a few times. V usage is TRBV29-1 and J usage is TRBJ2-7, with D unresolved. The CDR3 runs 11 residues. Trimming cost V 4 bases and J 2 bases, with 6 bases left between them. CDR1 and CDR2 (germline): SQVTM, ANQGSEA. CDR3 region: CSVGQTYEQYF. CDR3 DNA: TGCAGCGTTGGGCAGACCTACGAGCAGTACTTC.

Only one count was recorded for this clone. The gene calls are TRBV12-3 or TRBV12-4 and TRBJ2-7; D is unresolved. The CDR3 has 11 amino acids. V dropped 7 bases and J dropped 6 bases, with 10 bases sitting between them. This CDR3 is CASTLRTEQYF. In DNA form, the CDR3 reads TGTGCCAGCACCCTACGCACCGAGCAGTACTTC.

The J gene is TRBJ1-2, the V gene TRBV15; 8 bases align to TRBD1. CDR3 length equals 15 residues. J gave up 3 bases and V 5 bases, and 8 bases lay outside the gene matches. In germline, CDR1 is LNHNV, CDR2 YYDKDF (reference sequence). The CDR3 spells CATSQDRGTHYGYTF. Written as DNA, the CDR3 is TGTGCCACCAGCCAAGACAGGGGAACCCACTATGGCTACACCTTC. Supplemented by reference TRBV15 and TRBJ1-2, the full variable domain reads DAMVIQNPRYQVTQFGKPVTLSCSQTLNHNVMYWYQQKSSQAPKLLFHYYDKDFNNEADTPDNFQSRRPNTSFCFLDIRSPGLGDTAMYLCATSQDRGTHYGYTFGSGTRLTVV.

The chain links TRBV19 to TRBJ2-1, with D maybe TRBD1 (6 bases). The CDR3 extends over 14 amino acids. Germline V gene data show CDR1 as LNHDA and CDR2 as SQIVND (reference sequence). V was cut by 7 bases and J by 9 bases, with 19 bases left in between. CDR3 in DNA: TGTGCCAGTAAGCCAGGGGCTATTCTAGGTGAGCAGTTCTTC. Translating gives CASKPGAILGEQFF.

Only a few counts were recorded for this clone. The J gene is TRBJ2-2, the V gene TRBV5-4, with TRBD2 identical over 11 bases. The length of the CDR3 is 16 residues. Germline V gives CDR1 SGHNT, CDR2 YYREEE (reference sequence). V gave up 8 bases and J gave up 4 bases; unmatched junction bases: 10. The CDR3 nucleotides read TGTGCCAGTGTAGACGGGACTAGCGGTCCCACCGGGGAGCTGTTTTTT. Encoded protein: CASVDGTSGPTGELFF. Using reference TRBV5-4 and TRBJ2-2 for the parts outside the CDR3, the full variable domain is ETGVTQSPTHLIKTRGQQVTLRCSSQSGHNTVSWYQQALGQGPQFIFQYYREEENGRGNFPPRFSGLQFPNYSSELNVNALELDDSALYLCASVDGTSGPTGELFFGEGSRLTVL.

V and J are TRBV5-1 and TRBJ1-1, with 7 bases matching TRBD1. The germline V gene has CDR1 SGHRS and CDR2 YFSETQ. J lost 1 base, V lost 3 bases, and 3 bases had no gene match. The CDR3 length is 14 residues. The DNA of the CDR3 is TGCGCCAGCAGCTCGGGACAGCCGAACACTGAAGCTTTCTTT. Protein: CASSSGQPNTEAFF.

This clone was seen a single time. The rearrangement uses TRBV7-9 and TRBJ2-3, with D possibly matching TRBD2 (5 bases). CDR1 is SEHNR, CDR2 FQNEAQ, per germline (reference sequence). The V gene lost 3 bases and the J gene lost 0 bases, with 10 bases spanning the gap. The CDR3 sequence is 15 residues long. CDR3 DNA sequence: TGTGCCAGCAGCTTGGGGAGCGCCAGCACAGATACGCAGTATTTT. Protein product: CASSLGSASTDTQYF. Looking up the rest from reference TRBV7-9 and TRBJ2-3 gives the full variable domain: DTGVSQNPRHKITKRGQNVTFRCDPISEHNRLYWYRQTLGQGPEFLTYFQNEAQLEKSRLLSDRFSAERPKGSFSTLEIQRTEQGDSAMYLCASSLGSASTDTQYFGPGTRLTVL.

The chain recombines TRBV30 with TRBJ2-1; 7 nucleotides agree with TRBD1. The junction had 2 bases not matched to a gene; V was cut back by 0 bases and J by 6 bases. This CDR3 spans 13 amino acids. In germline, CDR1 is GTSNPN, CDR2 SVGIG (reference sequence). CDR3 amino acids: CAWSVGGSNEQFF. The CDR3 nucleotides are TGTGCCTGGAGTGTAGGGGGCAGCAATGAGCAGTTCTTC.

This clone qualifies as medium-sized (0.01 to 0.1%). The J gene is TRBJ2-1, the V gene TRBV27; 7 bases match TRBD2. Germline V gene lookup returns CDR1 MNHEY and CDR2 SMNVEV (reference sequence). J gave up 0 bases and V 10 bases, and 15 bases lay outside the gene matches. The CDR3 loop spans 17 amino acids. This CDR3 is CATKKVSGLISYNEQFF. CDR3 coding DNA: TGTGCCACCAAAAAAGTATCGGGACTAATCTCCTACAATGAGCAGTTCTTC.

This clone came up a few times. J is TRBJ2-7 and V is TRBV28; 8 nucleotides agree with TRBD1. This CDR3 is built from 14 residues. Germline V lookup: CDR1 MDHEN, CDR2 SYDVKM. J gave up 0 bases and V 5 bases, and 3 bases lay outside the gene matches. The CDR3 bases are TGTGCCAGCAGTCGGACAGGGAGCTCCTACGAGCAGTACTTC. Its protein is CASSRTGSSYEQYF.

This chain joins TRBV11-3 and TRBJ2-5; 7 bases are shared with TRBD2. CDR1 SGHNT and CDR2 YENEEA come from the germline V gene. Trimming removed 1 base from V and 2 bases from J; junction bases left unmatched: 4. CDR3 size: 15 residues. The CDR3 DNA sequence: TGTGCCAGCAGCTTAGGACTAGCCGAACAAGAGACCCAGTACTTC. Amino acids: CASSLGLAEQETQYF.

This rearrangement joins TRBV15 to TRBJ1-1; D remains ambiguous. V dropped 5 bases and J dropped 1 base, with 14 bases sitting between them. This CDR3 has 15 residues. Per the germline V gene, CDR1 is LNHNV and CDR2 is YYDKDF (reference sequence). CDR3 DNA: TGTGCCACCAGCCCTAAACTGTGGGCGAACACTGAAGCTTTCTTT. It is translated as CATSPKLWANTEAFF.

The CDR3 here is CASRGRENTGELFF. The CDR3, as DNA: TGTGCCAGTAGAGGCCGGGAGAACACCGGGGAGCTGTTTTTT. The genes are TRBV19 and TRBJ2-2, with D possibly being TRBD2 (5 bases). V was cut by 6 bases and J by 1 base, with 9 bases left in between. The CDR3 length is 14 residues. Germline CDR1 and CDR2: LNHDA and SQIVND (reference sequence).